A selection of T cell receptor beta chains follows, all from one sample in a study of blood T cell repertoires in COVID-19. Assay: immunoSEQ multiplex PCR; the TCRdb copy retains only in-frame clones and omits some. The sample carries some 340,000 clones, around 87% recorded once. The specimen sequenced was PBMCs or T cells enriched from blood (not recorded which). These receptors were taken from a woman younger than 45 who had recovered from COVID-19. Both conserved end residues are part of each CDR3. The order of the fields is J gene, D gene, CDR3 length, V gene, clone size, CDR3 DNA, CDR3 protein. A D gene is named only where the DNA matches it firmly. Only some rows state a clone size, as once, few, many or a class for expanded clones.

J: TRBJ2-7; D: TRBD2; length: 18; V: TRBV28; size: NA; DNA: TGTGCCAGCAGTCCCCCCCCCAATAGCGGGGGGGGAGCCTACGAGCAGTACTTC; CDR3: CASSPPPNSGGGAYEQYF
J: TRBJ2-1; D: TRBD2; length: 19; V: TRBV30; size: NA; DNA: TGTGCCTGGACTCGGGACGGGACTAGCGGGTGGAGCTCCTACAATGAGCAGTTCTTC; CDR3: CAWTRDGTSGWSSYNEQFF
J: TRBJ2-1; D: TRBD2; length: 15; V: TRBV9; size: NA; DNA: TGTGCCAGCAGCCCCACTGGAGGGCTAGCGGGTGAGCAGTTCTTC; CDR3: CASSPTGGLAGEQFF
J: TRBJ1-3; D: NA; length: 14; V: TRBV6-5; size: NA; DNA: TGTGCCAGCTTATCAGGGATTGCTGGAAACACCATATATTTT; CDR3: CASLSGIAGNTIYF
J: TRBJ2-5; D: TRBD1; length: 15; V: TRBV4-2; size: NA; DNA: TGTGCCAGCAGCCACTCGACAGGGCGGGAAGAGACCCAGTACTTC; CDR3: CASSHSTGREETQYF
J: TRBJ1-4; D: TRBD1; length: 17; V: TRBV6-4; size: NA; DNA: TGTGCCAGCAGTGACTCGTTGAGGGACAGAAAGAATGAAAAACTGTTTTTT; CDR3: CASSDSLRDRKNEKLFF
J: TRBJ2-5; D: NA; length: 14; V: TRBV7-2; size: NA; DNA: TGTGCCAGCAGCCCTAGGGGCGTCCTGGAGACCCAGTACTTC; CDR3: CASSPRGVLETQYF
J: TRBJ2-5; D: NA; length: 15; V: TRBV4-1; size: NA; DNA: TGCGCCAGCAGCCAAGGGGACATTTATAGGGAGACCCAGTACTTC; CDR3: CASSQGDIYRETQYF
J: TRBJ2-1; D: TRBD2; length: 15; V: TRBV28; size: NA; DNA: TGTGCCAGCAGCCCCGGGACTACCCTATACAATGAGCAGTTCTTC; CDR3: CASSPGTTLYNEQFF
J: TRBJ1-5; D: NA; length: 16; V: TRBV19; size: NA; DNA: TGTGCCAGTAGTATAGCCTTAGAACAGACCAATCAGCCCCAGCATTTT; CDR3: CASSIALEQTNQPQHF
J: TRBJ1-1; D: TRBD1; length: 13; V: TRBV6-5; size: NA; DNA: TGTGCCAGCAGGGTGACAGGGGACACTGAAGCTTTCTTT; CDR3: CASRVTGDTEAFF
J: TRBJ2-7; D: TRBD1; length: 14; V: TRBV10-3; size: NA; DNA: TGTGCCATCAGGAAGGGACAGGAGGAGGTAGAGCAGTACTTC; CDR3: CAIRKGQEEVEQYF
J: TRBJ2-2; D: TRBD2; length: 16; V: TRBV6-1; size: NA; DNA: TGTGCCAGCAGTGGACCTATTGGGGGGGACACCGGGGAGCTGTTTTTT; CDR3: CASSGPIGGDTGELFF
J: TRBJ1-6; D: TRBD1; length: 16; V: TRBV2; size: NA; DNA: TGTGCCAGCAGACCTCCCGGGACAGGCCCTAATTCACCCCTCCACTTT; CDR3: CASRPPGTGPNSPLHF
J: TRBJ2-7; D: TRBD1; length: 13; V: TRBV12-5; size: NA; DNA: TGTGCTAGTCAACAGGGGGCAACCTACGAGCAGTACTTC; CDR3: CASQQGATYEQYF
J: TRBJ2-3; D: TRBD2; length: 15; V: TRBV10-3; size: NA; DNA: TGTGCCATCAGTGGTAGCGGGTATAGCACAGATACGCAGTATTTT; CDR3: CAISGSGYSTDTQYF
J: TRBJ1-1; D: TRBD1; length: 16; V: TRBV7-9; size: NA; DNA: TGTGCCAGCAGCTTAGGGGTCGGCAGGGGGCACACTGAAGCTTTCTTT; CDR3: CASSLGVGRGHTEAFF
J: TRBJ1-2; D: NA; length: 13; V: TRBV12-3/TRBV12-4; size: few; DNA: TGTGCCAGCAGTTTGCGAACGACGGGAGGCTACACCTTC; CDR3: CASSLRTTGGYTF
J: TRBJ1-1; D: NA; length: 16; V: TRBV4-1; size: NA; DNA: TGCGCCAGCAGCCACCTTGCGGCAGGGGTGAACACTGAAGCTTTCTTT; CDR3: CASSHLAAGVNTEAFF
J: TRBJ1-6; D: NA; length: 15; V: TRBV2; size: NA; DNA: TGTGCCAGCAGGGGCGTGGGAGGGATGAATTCACCCCTCCACTTT; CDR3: CASRGVGGMNSPLHF
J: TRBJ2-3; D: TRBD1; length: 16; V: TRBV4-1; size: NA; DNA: TGCGCCAGCAGCCAATCGAAGACAGGGGCAACAGATACGCAGTATTTT; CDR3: CASSQSKTGATDTQYF
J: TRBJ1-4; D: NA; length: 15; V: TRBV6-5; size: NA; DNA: TGTGCGACTGGACAGTTTGCTGCAACTAATGAAAAACTGTTTTTT; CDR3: CATGQFAATNEKLFF
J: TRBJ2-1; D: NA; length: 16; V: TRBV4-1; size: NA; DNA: TGCGCCAGCAGCCAAGGGAGGGCAGGGATTAGCAATGAGCAGTTCTTC; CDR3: CASSQGRAGISNEQFF
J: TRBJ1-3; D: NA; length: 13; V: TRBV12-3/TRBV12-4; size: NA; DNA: TGTGCCAGCAGCGGGTTCTCTGGAAACACCATATATTTT; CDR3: CASSGFSGNTIYF
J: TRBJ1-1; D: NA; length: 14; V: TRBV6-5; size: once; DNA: TGTGCCAGCAAGAGAGGAGGCCTGAACACTGAAGCTTTCTTT; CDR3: CASKRGGLNTEAFF
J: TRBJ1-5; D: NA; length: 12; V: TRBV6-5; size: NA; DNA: TGTGCCAGCGGAACCGGGGAGGAGCCCCAGCATTTT; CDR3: CASGTGEEPQHF
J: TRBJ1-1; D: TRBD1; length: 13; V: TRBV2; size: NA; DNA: TGTGCCAGCAGGCTGACAGGGGATACTGAAGCTTTCTTT; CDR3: CASRLTGDTEAFF
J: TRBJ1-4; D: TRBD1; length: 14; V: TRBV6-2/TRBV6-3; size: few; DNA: TGTGCCAGCAGTTGGACAGGGATTAATGAAAAACTGTTTTTT; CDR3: CASSWTGINEKLFF
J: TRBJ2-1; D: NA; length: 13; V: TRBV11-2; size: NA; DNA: TGTGCCAGCAGCTTAGTCGGGTCCTATGAGCAGTTCTTC; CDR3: CASSLVGSYEQFF
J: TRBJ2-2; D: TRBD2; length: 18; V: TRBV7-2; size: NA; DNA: TGTGCCAGCAGCTCACCCGGGACTAGCTGGACTCCCACCGGGGAGCTGTTTTTT; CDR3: CASSSPGTSWTPTGELFF
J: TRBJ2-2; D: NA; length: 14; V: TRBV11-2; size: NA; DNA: TGTGCCAGCAGCACAGGGTTCTACACCGGGGAGCTGTTTTTT; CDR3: CASSTGFYTGELFF
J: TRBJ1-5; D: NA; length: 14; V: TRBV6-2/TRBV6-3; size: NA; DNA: TGTGCCAGCAGTCAGGGGACGTCAAGGCAGCCCCAGCATTTT; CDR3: CASSQGTSRQPQHF
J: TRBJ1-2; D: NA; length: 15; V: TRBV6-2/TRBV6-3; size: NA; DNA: TGTGCCAGCAGTTACTCGTCCTTATATAACTATGGCTACACCTTC; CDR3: CASSYSSLYNYGYTF
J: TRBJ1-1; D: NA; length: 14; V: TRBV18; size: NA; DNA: TGTGCCAGCTCACCGGCTCCCGCGAACACTGAAGCTTTCTTT; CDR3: CASSPAPANTEAFF
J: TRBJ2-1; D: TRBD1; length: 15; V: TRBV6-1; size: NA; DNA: TGTGCCAGCAGTGAAGCTGGTGGACAGGGGCGTGAGCAGTTCTTC; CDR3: CASSEAGGQGREQFF
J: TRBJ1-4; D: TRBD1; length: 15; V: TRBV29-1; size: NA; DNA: TGCAGCGTTTCAGACAGGGGGTTCTCAAATGAAAAACTGTTTTTT; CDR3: CSVSDRGFSNEKLFF
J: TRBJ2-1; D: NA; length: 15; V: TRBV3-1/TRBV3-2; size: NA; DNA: TGTGCCAGCAGCCAGGCCGGGTCCTCCGCCAATGAGCAGTTCTTC; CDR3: CASSQAGSSANEQFF
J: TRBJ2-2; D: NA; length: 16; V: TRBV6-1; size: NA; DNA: TGTGCCAGCAGTGAAACTAGCTGGACGAACACCGGGGAGCTGTTTTTT; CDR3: CASSETSWTNTGELFF
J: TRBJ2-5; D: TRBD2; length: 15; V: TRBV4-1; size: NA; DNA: TGCGCCAGCAGCCCGGGACTCACTGAGGGGAGGGCCCAGTACTTC; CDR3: CASSPGLTEGRAQYF
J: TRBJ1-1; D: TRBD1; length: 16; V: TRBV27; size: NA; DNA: TGTGCCAGCAGTTCCTTAAGGGACAGGGGGAACACTGAAGCTTTCTTT; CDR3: CASSSLRDRGNTEAFF
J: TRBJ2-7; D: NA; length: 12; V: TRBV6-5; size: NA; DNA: TGTGCCAGCAGGACAGACGGATACGAGCAGTACTTC; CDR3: CASRTDGYEQYF
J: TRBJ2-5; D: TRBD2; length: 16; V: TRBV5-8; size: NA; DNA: TGTGCCAGCACCCCGGGTAGCGGGGGGCTCCAAGAGACCCAGTACTTC; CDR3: CASTPGSGGLQETQYF
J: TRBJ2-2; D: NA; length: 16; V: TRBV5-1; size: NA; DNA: TGCGCCAGCAGCTTGGCAGTAAATTCGAACACCGGGGAGCTGTTTTTT; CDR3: CASSLAVNSNTGELFF
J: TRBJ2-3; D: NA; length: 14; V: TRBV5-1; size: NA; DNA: TGCGCCAGCAGCCGCTCAGGTAGCACAGATACGCAGTATTTT; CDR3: CASSRSGSTDTQYF